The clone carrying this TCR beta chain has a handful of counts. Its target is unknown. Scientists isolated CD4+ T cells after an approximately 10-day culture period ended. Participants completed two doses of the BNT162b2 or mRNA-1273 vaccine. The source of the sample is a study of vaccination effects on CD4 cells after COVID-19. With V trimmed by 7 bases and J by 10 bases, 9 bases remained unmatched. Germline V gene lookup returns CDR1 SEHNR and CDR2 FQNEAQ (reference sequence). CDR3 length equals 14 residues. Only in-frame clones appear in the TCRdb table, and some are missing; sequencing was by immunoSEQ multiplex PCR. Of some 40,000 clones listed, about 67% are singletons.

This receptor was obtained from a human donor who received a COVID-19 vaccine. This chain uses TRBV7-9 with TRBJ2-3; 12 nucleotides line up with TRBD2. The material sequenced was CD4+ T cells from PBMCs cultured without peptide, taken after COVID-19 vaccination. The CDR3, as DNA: TGTGCCAGCATGACTAGCGGGGGTGTGGCTCCGCAGTATTTT. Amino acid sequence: CASMTSGGVAPQYF.